Below, 25 T cell receptor beta chains from the same sample are listed, as sequenced in a study of blood T cell repertoires in COVID-19. Libraries were prepared by immunoSEQ multiplex PCR; TCRdb keeps only in-frame clonotypes and omits some of them. The table includes about 100,000 clones, 70% to 90% detected once. Source material: peripheral blood. These TCRs come from a human donor in a cohort sampled during active COVID-19.

A few counts support this clone. J is TRBJ2-7 and V is TRBV7-3; 9 positions match TRBD2. From germline, CDR1 is SGHTA and CDR2 FQGTGA. After removal of 1 base from V and 5 bases from J, the junction contained 6 bases not matched to a gene. The CDR3 contains 15 residues. The DNA for the CDR3 is TGTGCCAGCAGCTTAAGCGGTAGCGGGAGTGACGAGCAGTACTTC. It yields the protein CASSLSGSGSDEQYF.

J is TRBJ1-5 and V is TRBV27; 9 nucleotides match TRBD1. This CDR3 spans 13 amino acids. Germline V CDR1 and CDR2: MNHEY, SMNVEV (reference sequence). With V trimmed by 9 bases and J by 2 bases, 2 bases remained unmatched. The CDR3 DNA follows: TGTGCCAGTGGGGACAGGGGCAATCAGCCCCAGCATTTT. This gives the protein CASGDRGNQPQHF.

J is TRBJ2-7 and V is TRBV12-3 or TRBV12-4; TRBD1 aligns across 9 bases. V was pared by 6 bases and J by 2 bases, with 2 bases of the junction left unmatched. The CDR3 runs 13 residues. The CDR3 DNA is TGTGCCAGCAGCCGGGACAGGGCCTACGAGCAGTACTTC. Its protein is CASSRDRAYEQYF.

This rearrangement joins TRBV5-1 to TRBJ2-5; 9 nucleotides match TRBD2. CDR3 length: 15 residues. The V gene's germline CDR1 is SGHRS and CDR2 YFSETQ. V lost 4 bases to trimming and J lost 7 bases; unmatched junction nucleotides: 11. CDR3 sequence reads: CASSLRAGGPGTQYF. The CDR3 region has the DNA TGCGCCAGCAGCCTTCGAGCGGGAGGCCCGGGGACCCAGTACTTC.

The V call is TRBV11-2, the J call TRBJ2-1; no reliable D call. Germline lookup yields CDR1 SGHAT and CDR2 FQNNGV. This CDR3 region has 13 residues. Trimming took 5 bases from V and 6 from J, leaving 11 bases between them. CDR3 sequence: CASSPQWSNEQFF. The CDR3 DNA follows: TGTGCCAGCAGCCCCCAGTGGAGCAATGAGCAGTTCTTC.

V and J are TRBV5-6 and TRBJ2-7; 11 bases are shared with TRBD1. The ends lost 3 bases at V and 10 bases at J; junction bases unmatched: 6. The CDR3 runs to 13 residues. CDR1 and CDR2 (germline): SGHDT, YYEEEE. The CDR3 sequence: CASSSGTGGRQYF. CDR3 sequence (DNA): TGTGCCAGCAGCTCCGGGACAGGGGGACGTCAGTACTTC.

This rearrangement joins TRBV7-8 to TRBJ2-1, with TRBD2 as a possible D gene (5 bases). This CDR3 comprises 13 residues. Trimming shortened V by 3 bases and J by 4 bases, and 7 bases separated the two germline ends. Germline assignment: CDR1 SGHVS and CDR2 FQNEAQ. The CDR3 DNA reads as TGTGCCAGCAGCTTGCGGGTATACAATGAGCAGTTCTTC. This gives the protein CASSLRVYNEQFF.

The rearrangement links TRBV6-4 to TRBJ2-2; 10 bases agree with TRBD2. With V trimmed by 0 bases and J by 6 bases, 19 bases remained unmatched. The CDR3 is 21 residues long. Per the germline V gene, CDR1 is MRHNA and CDR2 is SNTAGT. The CDR3 is CASSDSLRGVFSGRSAGELFF. The CDR3 DNA follows: TGTGCCAGCAGTGACTCCCTCCGGGGCGTGTTTAGCGGGAGGTCGGCCGGGGAGCTGTTTTTT.

J is TRBJ2-3 and V is TRBV9; no clear D gene. The CDR3 loop spans 15 amino acids. V gave up 0 bases and J gave up 3 bases, with 11 bases separating them. Germline loops: CDR1 SGDLS, CDR2 YYNGEE. CDR3 amino acids: CASSVGPATTDTQYF. CDR3 sequence (DNA): TGTGCCAGCAGCGTAGGGCCCGCAACGACAGATACGCAGTATTTT.

J is TRBJ2-7 and V is TRBV4-1; 11 nucleotides match TRBD2. This CDR3 contains 19 residues. Trimming cost V 1 base and J 2 bases; bases outside gene matches: 13. Germline CDR1 MGHRA, CDR2 YSYEKL. The DNA for the CDR3 is TGCGCCAGCAGCCAAGCGACTAGCGGGATATCGCATAAAGCCTACGAGCAGTACTTC. The encoded protein is CASSQATSGISHKAYEQYF.

This chain links TRBV27 with TRBJ2-2; 10 bases align to TRBD2. This CDR3 is 19 amino acids long. Germline assignment: CDR1 MNHEY and CDR2 SMNVEV (reference sequence). V dropped 3 bases and J dropped 0; count of bases not matched to a gene: 10. CDR3 DNA: TGTGCCAGCAGTTTCTCCCTAGCGGGAGACCCCCCGAACACCGGGGAGCTGTTTTTT. Translating it yields CASSFSLAGDPPNTGELFF.

The J gene is TRBJ2-6, the V gene TRBV30; D may be TRBD2 (7 bases). Trimming removed 5 bases at V and 0 bases at J, with 11 bases between. The CDR3 contains 15 residues. The germline V gene has CDR1 GTSNPN and CDR2 SVGIG (reference sequence). CDR3 residues: CAWFRGASGANVLTF. Here the CDR3 DNA reads TGTGCCTGGTTTCGGGGGGCCTCTGGGGCCAACGTCCTGACTTTC.

The chain links TRBV19 to TRBJ2-1; D is unclear. Trimming cost V 8 bases and J 9 bases, with 17 bases left between them. The CDR3 has 13 residues. The germline gives CDR1 LNHDA, CDR2 SQIVND (reference sequence). CDR3 sequence reads: CASGSWVNSEQFF. In DNA, the CDR3 is TGTGCCAGTGGTTCCTGGGTGAACAGTGAGCAGTTCTTC. Full variable domain (remainder filled in from reference TRBV19 and TRBJ2-1): DGGITQSPKYLFRKEGQNVTLSCEQNLNHDAMYWYRQDPGQGLRLIYYSQIVNDFQKGDIAEGYSVSREKKESFPLTVTSAQKNPTAFYLCASGSWVNSEQFFGPGTRLTVL.

The chain couples TRBV5-4 to TRBJ2-7, with 8 bases that match TRBD2. V was pared by 2 bases and J by 6 bases, with 10 bases of the junction left unmatched. The CDR3 runs to 15 residues. In germline, CDR1 is SGHNT, CDR2 YYREEE (reference sequence). CDR3: CASSLDPGRAVEQYF. As DNA, the CDR3 is TGTGCCAGCAGCTTAGATCCCGGGAGGGCCGTCGAGCAGTACTTC.

Here the CDR3 reads CASSQDRGSPYF. The CDR3 DNA is TGCGCCAGCAGTCAGGACAGGGGATCGCCGTACTTC. The chain joins TRBV5-1 to TRBJ2-7; 9 bases fit TRBD1. Germline loops: CDR1 SGHRS, CDR2 YFSETQ. The CDR3 has 12 residues. J gave up 12 bases and V 5 bases, and 9 bases lay outside the gene matches. The whole variable domain, filled in from reference TRBV5-1 and TRBJ2-7, reads KAGVTQTPRYLIKTRGQQVTLSCSPISGHRSVSWYQQTPGQGLQFLFEYFSETQRNKGNFPGRFSGRQFSNSRSEMNVSTLELGDSALYLCASSQDRGSPYFGPGTRLTVT.

This chain joins TRBV10-3 and TRBJ1-3; D perhaps matches TRBD1 (5 bases). Trimming stripped 0 bases from V and 4 bases from J, with 10 bases between. The V gene's germline CDR1 is ENHRY and CDR2 SYGVKD. CDR3 size: 15 residues. The CDR3 nucleotides are TGTGCCATCAGTGAGTCGGGGGGATCAGGAAACACCATATATTTT. Encoded protein: CAISESGGSGNTIYF.

The chain couples TRBV7-2 to TRBJ1-1; D might be TRBD1 (5 bases). The CDR3 extends over 13 amino acids. Between the trimmed V and J ends, which lost 4 bases and 1 base, there was a span of 7 bases. Germline V lookup: CDR1 SGHTA, CDR2 FQGNSA. CDR3 sequence reads: CASSSQGNTEAFF. The CDR3 DNA follows: TGTGCCAGCAGCTCGCAGGGGAACACTGAAGCTTTCTTT.

Many counts were recorded for this clone. The rearrangement uses TRBV28 and TRBJ1-5; 8 positions agree with TRBD1. V was pared by 5 bases and J by 6 bases, with 12 bases of the junction left unmatched. The V gene's germline CDR1 is MDHEN and CDR2 SYDVKM. The CDR3 is made up of 16 amino acids. The CDR3 nucleotides are TGTGCCAGCAGTCTCCAAACAGGGGGAGATCTTCAGCCCCAGCATTTT. Its protein product is CASSLQTGGDLQPQHF.

There are a few counts of this clone. The chain combines TRBV27 with TRBJ2-7; TRBD2 is a possible D gene (7 bases). The CDR3 is 15 amino acids. V lost 11 bases, J lost 3 bases, and 23 bases lay in between. Germline V gene data show CDR1 as MNHEY and CDR2 as SMNVEV (reference sequence). CDR3 nucleotides: TGTGCCCACGGAGGGGGGGAATTAAATAACTACGAGCAGTACTTC. Encoded protein: CAHGGGELNNYEQYF.

This clone appeared once. V usage is TRBV28 and J usage is TRBJ1-3; the D gene is possibly TRBD1 (5 bases). In germline, CDR1 is MDHEN, CDR2 SYDVKM. This CDR3 has 15 amino acids. Deletions cut 1 base from V and 3 bases from J, with 10 bases between. This chain's CDR3 is CASSLYRGNGNTIYF. The CDR3 coding sequence is TGTGCCAGCAGTTTATATAGGGGAAATGGAAACACCATATATTTT.

The V and J genes are TRBV5-1 and TRBJ2-3, with 7 positions matching TRBD2. J lost 6 bases, V lost 0 bases, and 4 bases had no gene match. Per germline, CDR1 SGHRS and CDR2 YFSETQ. The CDR3 is 14 residues long. The CDR3 here is CASSLAAGMDTQYF. In DNA form, the CDR3 reads TGCGCCAGCAGCTTGGCAGCGGGAATGGATACGCAGTATTTT.

The chain has TRBV7-3 and TRBJ2-7, with 7 bases fitting TRBD2. V lost 1 base to trimming and J lost 3 bases; unmatched junction nucleotides: 6. The CDR3 has 15 amino acids. Germline V gene lookup returns CDR1 SGHTA and CDR2 FQGTGA. Here the CDR3 DNA reads TGTGCCAGCAGCTTAAGAGGCGGGAGAGACTACGAGCAGTACTTC. Translated: CASSLRGGRDYEQYF.

This chain connects TRBV5-1 to TRBJ2-7; maybe TRBD1 (6 bases). In germline, CDR1 is SGHRS, CDR2 YFSETQ. Trimming pared 0 bases from V and 5 bases from J, leaving 15 bases between. The CDR3 length is 15 residues. CDR3 sequence (DNA): TGCGCCAGCAGCTTGGAATTTAAGGGGGTGGACGAGCAGTACTTC. Translated, it gives CASSLEFKGVDEQYF.

The chain couples TRBV9 to TRBJ2-5; D is undetermined. The germline V gene has CDR1 SGDLS and CDR2 YYNGEE. The CDR3 sequence is 14 residues long. Trimming left V 0 bases short and J 5 bases short, with 11 bases between. The CDR3 reads CASSVGTVVETQYF. Written as DNA, the CDR3 is TGTGCCAGCAGCGTAGGAACAGTGGTTGAGACCCAGTACTTC. Complete variable domain (other parts from reference TRBV9 and TRBJ2-5): DSGVTQTPKHLITATGQRVTLRCSPRSGDLSVYWYQQSLDQGLQFLIQYYNGEERAKGNILERFSAQQFPDLHSELNLSSLELGDSALYFCASSVGTVVETQYFGPGTRLLVL.

This clone appeared a single time. The chain carries TRBV10-3 and TRBJ1-5, with 7 bases fitting TRBD1. The ends lost 8 bases at V and 1 base at J; junction bases unmatched: 5. The CDR3 totals 14 residues. Germline CDR1 and CDR2: ENHRY and SYGVKD. CDR3 sequence reads: CAIGDSQSNQPQHF. The DNA of the CDR3 is TGTGCCATCGGGGACAGTCAAAGCAATCAGCCCCAGCATTTT.